This entry lists 28 T cell receptor beta chains sequenced from one sample in a study of cytomegalovirus exposure and HLA in healthy donors. Produced via immunoSEQ multiplex PCR; TCRdb's table is partial and in-frame only. The sample has around 100,000 clones, about 85% seen once. The specimen was PBMCs. The receptors were gathered from a man between 18 and 29 years old in good health and CMV-seropositive.

The rearrangement joins TRBV7-8 to TRBJ2-1; D is perhaps TRBD2 (5 bases). Trimming cost V 3 bases and J 4 bases, with 22 bases left between them. Germline assignment: CDR1 SGHVS and CDR2 FQNEAQ. The CDR3 runs to 18 residues. The CDR3 reads CASSFRGRGSASYNEQFF. The DNA for the CDR3 is TGTGCCAGCAGCTTCCGAGGTCGAGGGAGCGCTAGTTACAATGAGCAGTTCTTC.

The CDR3 reads CASSKDRVRDNEQFF. The CDR3 DNA is TGTGCCAGCAGCAAAGACAGGGTCAGAGACAATGAGCAGTTCTTC. The chain carries TRBV7-7 and TRBJ2-1; 7 positions agree with TRBD1. The CDR3 totals 15 residues. V trimming: 5 bases; J trimming: 5 bases; junction bases outside the gene matches: 9. The germline V gene encodes CDR1 SSHAT and CDR2 FNYEAQ (reference sequence).

This chain joins TRBV5-4 and TRBJ1-4; 7 positions agree with TRBD1. The length of the CDR3 is 18 residues. Per germline, CDR1 SGHNT and CDR2 YYREEE (reference sequence). J gave up 0 bases and V 3 bases, and 11 bases lay outside the gene matches. The CDR3 nucleotides are TGTGCCAGCAGCTCTATACAAATAACAGGGGCAACTAATGAAAAACTGTTTTTT. Its translation: CASSSIQITGATNEKLFF.

The chain is built from TRBV11-3 and TRBJ2-3; 7 nucleotides line up with TRBD2. J was trimmed by 5 bases and V by 1 base; bases with no gene match: 15. Germline V CDR1 and CDR2: SGHNT, YENEEA. This CDR3 is built from 18 residues. CDR3 DNA sequence: TGTGCCAGCAGCTTAGTTCCCTCCGGGGGAGGGGAAGGAGATACGCAGTATTTT. Protein sequence: CASSLVPSGGGEGDTQYF.

The rearrangement links TRBV9 to TRBJ2-2; TRBD2 matches 9 bases. The CDR3 extends over 17 amino acids. Looked up from germline, CDR1 is SGDLS and CDR2 is YYNGEE. V trimming: 4 bases; J trimming: 5 bases; junction bases outside the gene matches: 12. CDR3 DNA sequence: TGTGCCAGCAGCTCGGCTAGCGGGGACCTGAGGACCGGGGAGCTGTTTTTT. Translating gives CASSSASGDLRTGELFF.

The chain has TRBV5-6 and TRBJ2-7; 9 nucleotides agree with TRBD1. Germline CDR1 SGHDT, CDR2 YYEEEE. V lost 0 bases and J lost 2; bases outside the gene matches: 6. The CDR3 spans 16 residues. CDR3 sequence: CASSLVRGTGTYEQYV. CDR3 coding DNA: TGTGCCAGCAGCTTGGTCCGAGGGACAGGGACCTACGAGCAGTACGTC.

The sample holds one count of this clone. The rearrangement links TRBV5-4 to TRBJ2-3, with 7 bases fitting TRBD2. CDR1 and CDR2 from the germline V gene are SGHNT and YYREEE (reference sequence). The CDR3 extends over 15 amino acids. The V segment lost 2 bases and the J segment 1 base; nucleotides outside the gene matches: 4. Here the CDR3 DNA reads TGTGCCAGCAGCTTTGGGGGGAGGGGCACAGATACGCAGTATTTT. Its protein is CASSFGGRGTDTQYF.

This clone showed up just once. The V and J genes are TRBV30 and TRBJ2-1; TRBD1 matches at 7 bases. The V and J ends lost 5 bases and 0 bases, in that order; junction bases with no gene match: 1. The CDR3 loop spans 13 amino acids. Germline CDR1 is GTSNPN and CDR2 is SVGIG (reference sequence). The CDR3 sequence is CAWHRGSYNEQFF. The DNA for the CDR3 is TGTGCCTGGCACAGGGGCTCCTACAATGAGCAGTTCTTC.

The chain's CDR3 is CASSQASGGAYEQYV. For the CDR3, the DNA is TGTGCCAGCAGTCAGGCCTCCGGAGGGGCCTACGAGCAGTACGTC. V usage is TRBV28 and J usage is TRBJ2-7; a weak D match, TRBD2 (6 bases). V shed 5 bases and J shed 2 bases, with 16 bases lying between them. Germline CDR1 MDHEN, CDR2 SYDVKM. The CDR3 spans 15 residues.

Worth noting for this clone: The junction departs from the called germline gene at one end, perhaps through a read error. The rearrangement joins TRBV5-1 to TRBJ2-1; D is uncertain. Germline values: CDR1 SGHRS, CDR2 YFSETQ. CDR3 size: 13 residues. CDR3 DNA: TGCGCCAGCAGTTTGGACCAGAACAATGAGCAGTTCTTC. Protein product: CASSLDQNNEQFF.

The V and J genes are TRBV9 and TRBJ2-1, with D perhaps matching TRBD2 (8 bases). CDR1 is SGDLS, CDR2 YYNGEE, per germline. This CDR3 region has 15 residues. Deletions cut 6 bases from V and 6 bases from J, with 19 bases between. This CDR3 is CASKRGRPGGNEQFF. In DNA, the CDR3 is TGTGCCAGCAAACGCGGGAGGCCAGGGGGCAATGAGCAGTTCTTC.

J is TRBJ2-4 and V is TRBV7-2; a weak D match, TRBD2 (5 bases). In germline, CDR1 is SGHTA, CDR2 FQGNSA. The germline V and J ends were trimmed by 5 bases and 3 bases, with 14 bases remaining between them. This CDR3 comprises 15 residues. This CDR3 reads CASSGSLALKNIQYF. The CDR3, as DNA: TGTGCCAGCAGCGGTTCCCTAGCCCTCAAAAACATTCAGTACTTC.

The chain carries TRBV30 and TRBJ2-3; no definite D call. This CDR3 is 15 amino acids long. Germline V gene lookup returns CDR1 GTSNPN and CDR2 SVGIG (reference sequence). V dropped 0 bases and J dropped 3 bases, with 13 bases sitting between them. The CDR3 DNA reads as TGTGCCTGGAGTGTAGAGTTCGGGTCGACAGATACGCAGTATTTT. It yields the protein CAWSVEFGSTDTQYF.

This rearrangement joins TRBV19 to TRBJ1-4; a weak D match, TRBD1 (6 bases). CDR1 LNHDA and CDR2 SQIVND come from the germline V gene (reference sequence). V was cut by 2 bases and J by 4 bases, with 14 bases left in between. This CDR3 spans 16 amino acids. The CDR3 bases are TGTGCCAGTAGTATACAGGGGCGCGGAGGTAATGAAAAACTGTTTTTT. Protein sequence: CASSIQGRGGNEKLFF.

The chain is built from TRBV6-1 and TRBJ1-2, with a tentative D call TRBD1 (5 bases). The CDR3 runs to 13 residues. Trimming cost V 4 bases and J 1 base, with 7 bases left between them. Per germline, CDR1 MNHNS and CDR2 SASEGT. CDR3 protein: CASSVDSNYGYTF. The CDR3 DNA follows: TGTGCCAGCAGTGTCGACAGTAACTATGGCTACACCTTC.

This clone is medium-sized by share. Other DNA sequences of this sample code for an identical CDR3. The gene calls are TRBV9 and TRBJ2-7; 10 bases are a match to TRBD2. The CDR3 is 15 amino acids. V shed 3 bases, J shed 2 bases, and the junction held 5 bases outside the gene matches. Germline values: CDR1 SGDLS, CDR2 YYNGEE. The CDR3 region has the DNA TGTGCCAGCAGCGGAGGACTAGCGGAAACCTACGAGCAGTACTTC. Residues: CASSGGLAETYEQYF.

CDR3 sequence (DNA): TGCGCCAGCAGCGGGACAGGGACGTCGGGCTACACCTTC. Amino acid sequence: CASSGTGTSGYTF. The chain combines TRBV5-1 with TRBJ1-2, with 9 bases fitting TRBD1. V shed 4 bases, J shed 8 bases, and the junction held 6 bases outside the gene matches. Germline CDR1 SGHRS, CDR2 YFSETQ. This CDR3 has 13 residues.

In its sample, this clone was seen once. The chain carries TRBV29-1 and TRBJ1-1; 10 positions match TRBD1. Per germline, CDR1 SQVTM and CDR2 ANQGSEA. The CDR3 contains 13 residues. V lost 6 bases to trimming and J lost 3 bases; unmatched junction nucleotides: 4. The CDR3 loop reads CSVMTGGDTEAFF. CDR3 DNA: TGCAGCGTCATGACAGGGGGCGACACTGAAGCTTTCTTT.

This clone was observed a few times. The chain uses TRBV27 and TRBJ2-3; 13 bases fit TRBD2. Germline-derived CDR1 and CDR2 are MNHEY and SMNVEV (reference sequence). The V and J ends lost 5 bases and 5 bases, in that order; junction bases with no gene match: 7. This CDR3 contains 16 residues. For the CDR3, the DNA is TGTGCCAGCAGTCGTTGGACTAGCGGGAGTCAAGATACGCAGTATTTT. This gives the protein CASSRWTSGSQDTQYF.

This chain links TRBV18 with TRBJ2-1, with 7 bases aligning to TRBD1. CDR1 and CDR2 (germline): KGHSH, LQKENI. Trimming at V came to 5 bases and at J to 4 bases, leaving 2 bases not matched to a gene. CDR3 size: 13 residues. CDR3 sequence: CASSGDSYNEQFF. The CDR3, as DNA: TGTGCCAGCTCAGGGGACAGTTACAATGAGCAGTTCTTC.

The V and J genes are TRBV18 and TRBJ2-5; D ambiguous. The CDR3 consists of 11 residues. The V gene lost 4 bases and the J gene lost 5 bases, with 5 bases spanning the gap. CDR1 and CDR2 from the germline V gene are KGHSH and LQKENI. The CDR3 region is CASSQRETQYF. CDR3 coding DNA: TGTGCCAGCTCACAGAGGGAGACCCAGTACTTC.

CDR3 amino acids: CASSRTGGGNQETQYF. The CDR3 nucleotides read TGTGCCAGCAGCCGGACAGGGGGCGGCAACCAAGAGACCCAGTACTTC. The rearrangement uses TRBV5-5 and TRBJ2-5; TRBD1 agrees at 11 bases. CDR1 and CDR2 from the germline V gene are SGHKS and YYEKEE (reference sequence). V shed 4 bases and J 0 bases; nucleotides not matched to a gene: 5. This CDR3 has 16 amino acids.

This chain uses TRBV25-1 with TRBJ1-1, with TRBD1 as a possible D gene (6 bases). The V end was cut by 5 bases, the J end by 1 base, with 8 bases between. The CDR3 has 13 residues. CDR1 is MGHDK and CDR2 is SYGVNS in the germline V gene. The chain's CDR3 is CASSQGKNTEAFF. The CDR3 DNA is TGTGCCAGCAGTCAGGGGAAGAACACTGAAGCTTTCTTT.

The chain carries TRBV11-3 and TRBJ1-1; the D is unclear. The CDR3 runs 13 residues. CDR1 SGHNT and CDR2 YENEEA come from the germline V gene. The V and J ends lost 5 bases and 1 base respectively, with 8 bases between them. CDR3 DNA: TGTGCCAGCAGCCCCCGGGGGAACACTGAAGCTTTCTTT. Amino acid sequence: CASSPRGNTEAFF.

This clone was counted between two and nine times. The chain joins TRBV30 to TRBJ2-3; D perhaps matches TRBD2 (5 bases). The V and J ends lost 1 base and 13 bases respectively, with 12 bases between them. CDR1 is GTSNPN and CDR2 is SVGIG in the germline V gene (reference sequence). This CDR3 region has 11 residues. CDR3 in DNA: TGTGCCTGGAGTGAGCGAGGGCAGAAGTATTTT. Protein: CAWSERGQKYF.

This clone has only one observation. V usage is TRBV27 and J usage is TRBJ2-2, with TRBD2 matching 8 bases. Germline CDR1 reads MNHEY; CDR2 reads SMNVEV (reference sequence). The CDR3 is made up of 16 amino acids. After removal of 5 bases from V and 9 bases from J, the junction contained 14 bases not matched to a gene. As DNA, the CDR3 is TGTGCCAGCAGTCCAGTAGCGGGGATGGGCAACTGGGAGCTGTTTTTT. It encodes CASSPVAGMGNWELFF.

The chain combines TRBV29-1 with TRBJ2-2, with TRBD1 as a possible D gene (5 bases). The CDR3 extends over 17 amino acids. Germline CDR1 is SQVTM and CDR2 is ANQGSEA. The V gene lost 0 bases and the J gene lost 2 bases, with 16 bases spanning the gap. In DNA form, the CDR3 reads TGCAGCGTTGAAGAAGGTTCGGGCAGGGCCAACACCGGGGAGCTGTTTTTT. It is translated as CSVEEGSGRANTGELFF.

V gene TRBV9 combines with J gene TRBJ2-5, with TRBD1 identical over 7 bases. V trimming: 0 bases; J trimming: 3 bases; junction bases outside the gene matches: 2. CDR3 length equals 14 residues. Germline V lookup: CDR1 SGDLS, CDR2 YYNGEE. The CDR3 reads CASSVAGTEETQYF. The CDR3 bases are TGTGCCAGCAGCGTAGCCGGGACAGAAGAGACCCAGTACTTC.